A single sample is the source of the 9 T cell receptor beta chains below, sequenced in a study of T cells expressing NK-cell markers (dated by TCRdb to 2018 to 2020). Library method: 5' RACE. Sequencer: Illumina HiSeq 2000. Reads reprocessed by TCRdb are summarized as one entry per CDR3 protein sequence, and DNA is absent. The sample table includes roughly 380,000 distinct CDR3 sequences. The top ten clones comprise roughly 5.4% of the sample. Sequencing was done on a sample of blood T cells: a sorted CD56 or NKG2C T cell subset, CD4+ or CD8+ T cells, or bulk PBMC T cells (not recorded which). The source is a man aged 18-69 years in good health.

The J gene is TRBJ1-3, the V gene TRBV9. The CDR3 has 16 residues. Germline V lookup: CDR1 SGDLS, CDR2 YYNGEE. The CDR3 loop reads CASSASEGFGGNTIYF.

V is TRBV6-5 and J is TRBJ2-7; TCRdb lists TRBD2, though no DNA is available to test this call. This CDR3 is 13 amino acids long. Germline CDR1 MNHEY, CDR2 SVGAGI. The CDR3 loop reads CASSLRRAGEQYF.

The chain employs TRBV2 and TRBJ2-5. Germline V gene sequence: CDR1 SNHLY, CDR2 FYNNEI. This CDR3 comprises 12 residues. The CDR3 loop is CASSVRRETQYF. Drawing the rest from reference TRBV2 and TRBJ2-5, the complete variable domain is EPEVTQTPSHQVTQMGQEVILRCVPISNHLYFYWYRQILGQKVEFLVSFYNNEISEKSEIFDDQFSVERPDGSNFTLKIRSTKLEDSAMYFCASSVRRETQYFGPGTRLLVL.

This chain connects TRBV10-3 to TRBJ2-7. The CDR3 consists of 12 residues. CDR1 is ENHRY, CDR2 SYGVKD, per germline. CDR3 in amino acids: CAIRQESYEQYF.

V gene TRBV20-1 combines with J gene TRBJ2-7; TCRdb picks TRBD1, but there is no DNA to check that call. In germline, CDR1 is DFQATT, CDR2 SNEGSKA (reference sequence). CDR3 length: 14 amino acids. The CDR3 region is CSARRTATSYEQYF.

The chain carries TRBV25-1 and TRBJ2-3; with no DNA, the TCRdb D assignment of TRBD1 cannot be verified. This CDR3 comprises 13 residues. Germline V CDR1 and CDR2: MGHDK, SYGVNS. CDR3 region: CASSEFGGYTQYF. Looking up the rest from reference TRBV25-1 and TRBJ2-3 gives the full variable domain: EADIYQTPRYLVIGTGKKITLECSQTMGHDKMYWYQQDPGMELHLIHYSYGVNSTEKGDLSSESTVSRIRTEHFPLTLESARPSHTSQYLCASSEFGGYTQYFGPGTRLTVL.

The rearrangement joins TRBV7-7 to TRBJ2-1; without DNA, the TCRdb call of TRBD2 cannot be checked. The germline V gene encodes CDR1 SSHAT and CDR2 FNYEAQ (reference sequence). The CDR3 is made up of 16 amino acids. The CDR3 spells CASSSPAGGHYNEQFF. Together with reference TRBV7-7 and TRBJ2-1, the CDR3 gives the full variable domain: GAGVSQSPRYKVTKRGQDVTLRCDPISSHATLYWYQQALGQGPEFLTYFNYEAQPDKSGLPSDRFSAERPEGSISTLTIQRTEQRDSAMYRCASSSPAGGHYNEQFFGPGTRLTVL.

The CDR3 region is CASSVGPGDEQFF. This rearrangement joins TRBV9 to TRBJ2-1; TCRdb returns TRBD1, unconfirmable since there is no DNA. This CDR3 region has 13 residues. Germline values: CDR1 SGDLS, CDR2 YYNGEE.

The V and J genes are TRBV5-6 and TRBJ1-3; as DNA is missing, the TRBD1 call by TCRdb cannot be tested. Germline lookup yields CDR1 SGHDT and CDR2 YYEEEE. The CDR3 is 14 amino acids. CDR3 sequence: CASSIPGTGNTIYF.